Listed below are T cell receptor beta chains from one sample, sequenced in a study of Tregs in tolerant kidney transplant recipients. Sequenced by immunoSEQ multiplex PCR; TCRdb stores in-frame clones only, minus some. The sample lists 90,000 to 130,000 clones, roughly 89% occurring once. Sequenced here: CD4+ T cells from blood, sampled before the transplant. These receptors originate from a human donor who received a combined kidney and bone marrow transplant. The CDR3 runs from the conserved cysteine through the conserved F or W. D genes are given only for firm matches. A row's size may be missing; if present it is once, few, many or a size class.

d_call,j_call,clone_size,v_call,cdr3_nt,cdr3_aa
NA,TRBJ2-2,NA,TRBV30,TGTGCCTGGACCCGGGATTCTACCGGGGAGCTGTTTTTT,CAWTRDSTGELFF
NA,TRBJ1-2,NA,TRBV28,TGTGCCAGCAGTTTAACCCCCTGGGGGAGGGACTATGGCTACACCTTC,CASSLTPWGRDYGYTF
NA,TRBJ1-5,NA,TRBV6-5,TGTGCCAGCAGTCCTCGACAGCAAAATCAGCCCCAGCATTTT,CASSPRQQNQPQHF
TRBD1,TRBJ2-2,NA,TRBV2,TGTGCCAGCAGGGACAGGGCTAACACCGGGGAGCTGTTTTTT,CASRDRANTGELFF
NA,TRBJ2-7,NA,TRBV15,TGTGCCACCAGCAGAGATTCCAGGAACTACGAGCAGTACTTC,CATSRDSRNYEQYF
NA,TRBJ1-3,NA,TRBV6-1,TGTGCCAGCAGTGAGTCAGTTGGAAACACCATATATTTT,CASSESVGNTIYF
TRBD2,TRBJ2-1,NA,TRBV28,TGTGCCAGCAGTCCCTCTACTAGCGCTTCCGAGCAGTTCTTC,CASSPSTSASEQFF
NA,TRBJ2-7,few,TRBV5-4,TGTGCCAGCAGCTTATCAGTGGGACTCTACGAGCAGTACTTC,CASSLSVGLYEQYF
TRBD1,TRBJ2-1,NA,TRBV19,TGTGCCAGTAGTATCGGGACAGGGGGCAATGAGCAGTTCTTC,CASSIGTGGNEQFF
NA,TRBJ1-1,few,TRBV4-2,TGTGCCAGCAGCCAATCCCGGAGTATGAACACTGAAGCTTTCTTT,CASSQSRSMNTEAFF
TRBD1,TRBJ1-3,NA,TRBV19,TGTGCCAGTAGTGGACAGGATCTCTCTGGAAACACCATATATTTT,CASSGQDLSGNTIYF
TRBD1,TRBJ2-3,NA,TRBV5-4,TGTGCCAGCAGCTTGCCCACAGGGGGCGGCCCAGATACGCAGTATTTT,CASSLPTGGGPDTQYF
TRBD1,TRBJ2-5,few,TRBV4-1,TGCGCCAGCAGCCGACTACAGGGGTCGGGGGAGACCCAGTACTTC,CASSRLQGSGETQYF
TRBD2,TRBJ2-5,NA,TRBV4-2,TGTGCCAGCAGCCAAATTCTAGCGGGAGGAGAGACCCAGTACTTC,CASSQILAGGETQYF
NA,TRBJ2-7,few,TRBV2,TGTGCCAGCAGTGCAGGCACTCCCTACGAGCAGTACTTC,CASSAGTPYEQYF
TRBD1,TRBJ2-1,NA,TRBV2,TGTGCCAGCAGTTTACAGGGGTCCTACAATGAGCAGTTCTTC,CASSLQGSYNEQFF
NA,TRBJ2-2,NA,TRBV7-9,TGTGCCAGCAGCTTAAGGGGGACGGTAGCGAACACCGGGGAGCTGTTTTTT,CASSLRGTVANTGELFF
NA,TRBJ2-3,NA,TRBV4-3,TGCGCCAGCAGCCAGGGACAATACGACTCCACAGATACGCAGTATTTT,CASSQGQYDSTDTQYF
NA,TRBJ1-2,NA,TRBV28,TGTGCCAGCAGGCGGCCGGGGGGCTATGGCTACACCTTC,CASRRPGGYGYTF
TRBD2,TRBJ2-3,NA,TRBV11-2,TGTGCCAGCAGCTTAGAACTAGCGGGGAGGGGGGATACGCAGTATTTT,CASSLELAGRGDTQYF
NA,TRBJ2-3,NA,TRBV5-6,TGTGCCAGCAGCTTGTCCAGGGGCACAGATACGCAGTATTTT,CASSLSRGTDTQYF
TRBD1,TRBJ1-1,once,TRBV7-9,TGTGCCAGCAGCCCCCGGACAGGGGGGGAAGCTTTCTTT,CASSPRTGGEAFF
NA,TRBJ1-1,NA,TRBV11-2,TGTGCCAGCAGCCCACAAGGACTAATCGGGAACACTGAAGCTTTCTTT,CASSPQGLIGNTEAFF
NA,TRBJ1-1,NA,TRBV29-1,TGCAGCGTTACCGGGGTGGCGAGGGCTGAAGCTTTCTTT,CSVTGVARAEAFF
TRBD2,TRBJ2-1,NA,TRBV18,TGTGCCAGCTCACCAGGACTAGCGCGATACAATGAGCAGTTCTTC,CASSPGLARYNEQFF
TRBD2,TRBJ2-7,NA,TRBV19,TGTGCCAGTAGTATAGGGTACGCGGGAGGGGTCGAGCAGTACTTC,CASSIGYAGGVEQYF
TRBD1,TRBJ2-3,NA,TRBV5-1,TGCGCCAGCAGCCAGACCCCGGGACAGAGCACAGATACGCAGTATTTT,CASSQTPGQSTDTQYF
TRBD1,TRBJ2-7,once,TRBV27,TGTGCCAGCAGTTTACGGGACAGGGGGCGCTACGAGCAGTACTTC,CASSLRDRGRYEQYF
TRBD1,TRBJ2-5,NA,TRBV2,TGTGCCAGCAGTGACGGGAAGGGGGCAGAGACCCAGTACTTC,CASSDGKGAETQYF